A selection of T cell receptor beta chains follows, all from one sample in a study of spatial heterogeneity in lung cancer. TCRdb ran MiXCR on the 5' RACE reads and lists one entry per CDR3 protein. The repertoire includes roughly 39,000 distinct CDR3 sequences, 6.5% to 9.5% of them detected once, and roughly 28% sits in the top ten. The source was PBMCs, collected at surgery. The receptors stem from a male donor with early-stage non-small cell lung cancer. CDR3s include the opening cysteine and the closing phenylalanine or tryptophan. D genes are given only for firm matches. A clone size is listed for some rows: how often the clone was seen (once, few, many), or a class if it is expanded.

V	size	J	D	DNA	CDR3
TRBV7-2	many	TRBJ2-3	TRBD2	TGTGCCAGCAGCAGGGACTACACAGATACGCAGTATTTT	CASSRDYTDTQYF
TRBV5-1	many	TRBJ2-6	NA	TGCGCCAGCAGCTTGGACGGCTCTGGGGCCAACGTCCTGACTTTC	CASSLDGSGANVLTF
TRBV6-6	many	TRBJ2-1	NA	TGTGCCAGCAGTTACTCGAGACCCTCTGACAATGAGCAGTTCTTC	CASSYSRPSDNEQFF
TRBV7-9	many	TRBJ2-5	TRBD2	TGTGCCAGCAGCTCTGGACTAGCGGGGGGAGAAGAGACCCAGTACTTC	CASSSGLAGGEETQYF
TRBV12-5	NA	TRBJ1-1	NA	TGTGCTAGTGGTTTGGTCCGGGACCCAGGACCCTTTCGGGCTTTCTTT	CASGLVRDPGPFRAFF
TRBV5-1	many	TRBJ1-1	NA	TGCGCCAGCAGCTCACAGGGTCTCCCGAACACTGAAGCTTTCTTT	CASSSQGLPNTEAFF
TRBV6-2/TRBV6-3	many	TRBJ1-5	NA	TGTGCCAGCAAATTGGGTGGTCAGCCCCAGCATTTT	CASKLGGQPQHF
TRBV6-2/TRBV6-3	many	TRBJ1-1	NA	TGTGCCAGCACCACTTCCCCGGGAACGGGAAACACTGAAGCTTTCTTT	CASTTSPGTGNTEAFF
TRBV27	many	TRBJ2-3	NA	TGTGCCAGCAGTTTATTGGGCACAGATACGCAGTATTTT	CASSLLGTDTQYF
TRBV7-8	many	TRBJ1-1	NA	TGTGCCAGCAGCTCCCTTCTGGGGGGCGCGACTGAAGCTTTCTTT	CASSSLLGGATEAFF
TRBV2	many	TRBJ2-3	NA	TGTGCCAGCTGGGGGATGGCTGATACGCAGTATTTT	CASWGMADTQYF
TRBV6-4	NA	TRBJ2-2	NA	TGTGCCAGCATCTTCACCGGGGAGCTGTTTTTT	CASIFTGELFF
TRBV5-6	few	TRBJ1-4	TRBD1	TGTGCCAGCAGGATACAGGGGGCAGATGAAAAACTGTTTTTT	CASRIQGADEKLFF
TRBV7-3	NA	TRBJ2-3	TRBD2	TGTGCCAGCAGCTTAAGACTAGCGGGAGAGGGAGATACGCAGTATTTT	CASSLRLAGEGDTQYF
TRBV18	many	TRBJ1-6	TRBD1	TGTGCCAGTCAGGGACAGCTCCTTAATTCACCCCTCCACTTT	CASQGQLLNSPLHF
TRBV24-1	many	TRBJ1-1	NA	TGTGCCACCAGTGTACCCGATCCCCCGGACACTGAAGCTTTCTTT	CATSVPDPPDTEAFF
TRBV2	many	TRBJ2-7	TRBD1	TGTGCCACTCGGACAGGCCTATGGGACGAGCAGTACTTC	CATRTGLWDEQYF
TRBV20-1	NA	TRBJ2-1	TRBD2	TGCAGTGCTTACGAAGGAGTAAGTGGCGGGGGGCAGAATGAGCAGTTCTTC	CSAYEGVSGGGQNEQFF
TRBV24-1	many	TRBJ2-3	TRBD1	TGTGCCACCAGTGATCCAGGACAGGGCACAGGTACGCAGTATTTT	CATSDPGQGTGTQYF
TRBV12-3/TRBV12-4	many	TRBJ1-1	TRBD1	TGTGCCAGCAGTGGGGGACAGGGTAGGATGAACACTGAAGCTTTCTTT	CASSGGQGRMNTEAFF
TRBV24-1	NA	TRBJ1-2	NA	TGTGCCACCAGTGATTCTATATTCCGCGGTGGCTACACCTTC	CATSDSIFRGGYTF
TRBV9	few	TRBJ2-1	TRBD1	TGTGCCAGCAGCGTAGGTACAGGGACAGAGCCTTACAATGAGCAGTTCTTC	CASSVGTGTEPYNEQFF
TRBV12-3/TRBV12-4	many	TRBJ1-1	NA	TGTGCCAGCAGTCCCTTCGGAGGACGGGGCACTGAAGCTTTCTTT	CASSPFGGRGTEAFF
TRBV6-2/TRBV6-3	few	TRBJ1-1	NA	TGTGCCAGCAGTTCCCCGGGGCGGGGGCCGAACACTGAAGCTTTCTTT	CASSSPGRGPNTEAFF
TRBV7-3	many	TRBJ1-1	TRBD1	TGTGCCAGCAGCCCCCCAGGGGGCACTGAAGCTTTCTTT	CASSPPGGTEAFF
TRBV12-3/TRBV12-4	many	TRBJ1-3	NA	TGTGCCAGCAGTTTAGAAAACACCATATATTTT	CASSLENTIYF
TRBV3-1	once	TRBJ2-1	NA	TGTGCCAGCAGCCAAATCCCGGGCCCTAATGAGCAGTTCTTC	CASSQIPGPNEQFF
TRBV11-2	few	TRBJ2-1	NA	TGTGCCAGCAGCCCGATTCGGGGGCTAGGTAATGAGCAGTTCTTC	CASSPIRGLGNEQFF
TRBV27	NA	TRBJ2-3	NA	TGTGCCAGCAGTTTTAGACCTAGGGCAGATACGCAGTATTTT	CASSFRPRADTQYF
TRBV10-3	few	TRBJ2-3	TRBD2	TGTGCCATCAGTGATCCTAGCGGGGGGGGCACAGATACGCAGTATTTT	CAISDPSGGGTDTQYF
TRBV28	many	TRBJ1-2	NA	TGTGCCAGCAGTTTCTGGGGGCAAGGCTACACCTTC	CASSFWGQGYTF
TRBV30	many	TRBJ1-1	NA	TGTGCCTGGAGCCCTGTTGGGAGGAACACTGAAGCTTTCTTT	CAWSPVGRNTEAFF